This T cell receptor beta chain was retrieved from a study of blood T cell repertoires in COVID-19. This CDR3 contains 14 residues. Germline CDR1 KGHDR, CDR2 SFDVKD. V lost 3 bases, J lost 3 bases, and 11 bases lay in between. The assay was immunoSEQ multiplex PCR, and TCRdb's table has in-frame clones only and misses some. Of over 100,000 clones listed, around four fifths are singletons. This sequence originates from a man in his sixties with active or convalescent COVID-19. This chain uses TRBV24-1 with TRBJ2-7; D is undetermined. What was sequenced was peripheral blood. Here the CDR3 DNA reads TGTGCCACCAGTGATGTGACAAAGAGCTACGAGCAGTACTTC. Translation: CATSDVTKSYEQYF.